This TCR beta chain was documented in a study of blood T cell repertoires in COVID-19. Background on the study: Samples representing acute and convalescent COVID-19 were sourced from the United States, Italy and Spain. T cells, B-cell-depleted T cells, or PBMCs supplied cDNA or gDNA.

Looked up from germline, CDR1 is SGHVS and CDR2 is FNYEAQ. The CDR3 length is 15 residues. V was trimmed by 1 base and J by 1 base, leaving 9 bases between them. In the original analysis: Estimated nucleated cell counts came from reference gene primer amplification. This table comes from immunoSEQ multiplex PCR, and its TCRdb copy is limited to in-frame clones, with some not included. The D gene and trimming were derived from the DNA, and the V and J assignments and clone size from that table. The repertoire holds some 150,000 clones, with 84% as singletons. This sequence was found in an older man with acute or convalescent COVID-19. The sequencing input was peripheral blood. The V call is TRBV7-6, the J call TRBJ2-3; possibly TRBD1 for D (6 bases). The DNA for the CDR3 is TGTGCCAGCAGCTTAGGGAGACAGGGCACAGATACGCAGTATTTT. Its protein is CASSLGRQGTDTQYF. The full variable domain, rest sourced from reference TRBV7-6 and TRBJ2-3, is GAGVSQSPRYKVTKRGQDVALRCDPISGHVSLYWYRQALGQGPEFLTYFNYEAQQDKSGLPNDRFSAERPEGSISTLTIQRTEQRDSAMYRCASSLGRQGTDTQYFGPGTRLTVL.